This T cell receptor beta chain was retrieved from a study of T cells expressing NK-cell markers. Across the whole study: Sorted CD3+CD56+NKG2C+, CD3+CD56+NKG2C- and CD3+CD56-NKG2C+ T-cell subsets were beta-chain profiled.

TCRdb reprocessed the 5' RACE reads; each CDR3 protein has one entry and no DNA is given. Its table lists 350,000 to 450,000 distinct CDR3 sequences. The CDR3 loop spans 15 amino acids. In germline, CDR1 is MNHNS, CDR2 SASEGT. This clonotype was sampled from a man aged 18-75 years in good health. V and J are TRBV6-1 and TRBJ2-2; checking the TCRdb D call of TRBD1 is not possible without DNA. Sequencing was done on a sample of blood T cells: a sorted CD56 or NKG2C T cell subset, CD4+ or CD8+ T cells, or bulk PBMC T cells (not recorded which). CDR3 protein: CASRGQHTNTGELFF.